This is a list of T cell receptor beta chains from one sample in a study of glioma-infiltrating T cells after dendritic cell vaccination. The method was immunoSEQ multiplex PCR; TCRdb's version includes in-frame clones alone and lacks a portion of them. Among about 49,000 clones, 65% to 90% were seen once, and the ten largest hold approximately 10%. This specimen consisted of blood, obtained before dendritic cell vaccination. The origin of the receptors is a human donor with glioblastoma. CDR3s include the opening cysteine and the closing phenylalanine or tryptophan. A D gene is named only where the DNA matches it firmly. Size tells how often a clone was seen (once, few, many) or the class of an expanded clone, and some rows leave it out.

DNA	CDR3	size	D	V	J
TGTGCCAGCTCACCACAAATCGTGAGGGAACTATATGATGGCTACACCTTC	CASSPQIVRELYDGYTF	.	.	TRBV18	TRBJ1-2
TGTGCCAGCAGCGTAGAGGGGCTGATGAACACTGAAGCTTTCTTT	CASSVEGLMNTEAFF	.	.	TRBV9	TRBJ1-1
TGTGCCAGCAGCTTTGAGGGGACTAGCGGGTGGAGCTCCTACGAGCAGTACTTC	CASSFEGTSGWSSYEQYF	.	TRBD2	TRBV7-2	TRBJ2-7
TGTGCCAGCAGCCAAGAGGAGAGAGGGTTGCCTGGGGCCAACGTCCTGACTTTC	CASSQEERGLPGANVLTF	.	.	TRBV4-2	TRBJ2-6
TGTGCCTGGAGCGATGACAGGGGCGAGCAGTACTTC	CAWSDDRGEQYF	.	TRBD1	TRBV30	TRBJ2-7
TGCGCCAGCAGCTTGGAAGGGAGCTCCTACAATGAGCAGTTCTTC	CASSLEGSSYNEQFF	once	.	TRBV5-1	TRBJ2-1
TGTGCCAGCAGTTTGGACTATAACTCCTACGAGCAGTACTTC	CASSLDYNSYEQYF	.	.	TRBV27	TRBJ2-7
TGTGCCAGCAGCATAGACAGGGCTGGAAACACCATATATTTT	CASSIDRAGNTIYF	.	TRBD1	TRBV5-4	TRBJ1-3
TGTGCCAGCAGTGAATACGTGGGACAGGGGAACGAGCAGTACTTC	CASSEYVGQGNEQYF	.	TRBD1	TRBV25-1	TRBJ2-7
TGTGCCAGCAGCCAAGCCTATACGCAGTATTTT	CASSQAYTQYF	.	.	TRBV14	TRBJ2-3
TGTGCCAGCAGCCGCCGGGGGATCGGGGAGCTGTTTTTT	CASSRRGIGELFF	few	.	TRBV14	TRBJ2-2
TGTGCCAGCAGTTACGGGACAGGGGGTCAGCCCCAGCATTTT	CASSYGTGGQPQHF	.	TRBD1	TRBV6-6	TRBJ1-5
TGTGCCAGCAGCGTAGAAGCGGGGGACAATGAGCAGTTCTTC	CASSVEAGDNEQFF	.	TRBD2	TRBV9	TRBJ2-1
TGTGCCAGCAGCGTAGAAACTAGCGGGGGGGCAAACTACAATGAGCAGTTCTTC	CASSVETSGGANYNEQFF	.	TRBD2	TRBV9	TRBJ2-1
TGTGCCATTAACCCCCGGGGAACGAACACCGGGGAGCTGTTTTTT	CAINPRGTNTGELFF	.	.	TRBV7-2	TRBJ2-2
TGTGCCAGCAGTTCAGGTGGTATTGGTAATTCCCCCCTCCACTTT	CASSSGGIGNSPLHF	few	.	TRBV7-2	TRBJ1-6
TGCGCCAGCAGCGTCCGGGACAGGGACGTCTACACCTTC	CASSVRDRDVYTF	once	TRBD1	TRBV5-1	TRBJ1-2
TGTGCCAGCAGGAGGACAGACGGCCCTAGGCACGAGCAGTACTTC	CASRRTDGPRHEQYF	.	.	TRBV7-2	TRBJ2-7
TGTGCCAGCAGCCAGGGGACTACCCTCTACACAGATACGCAGTATTTT	CASSQGTTLYTDTQYF	.	.	TRBV9	TRBJ2-3
TGTGCCAGCTCACCCGACAGGGGGGACTATGGCTACACCTTC	CASSPDRGDYGYTF	.	TRBD1	TRBV18	TRBJ1-2
TGTGCCAGCAGCTTATCCGGAGCTCTCAATGAGCAGTTCTTC	CASSLSGALNEQFF	.	.	TRBV7-6	TRBJ2-1
TGCAGTGCTAGGGGGGGGGAGCAGTTCTTC	CSARGGEQFF	.	TRBD2	TRBV20-1	TRBJ2-1
TGTGCCAGCAGCTCGTCAGGGCGGTATAGCAATCAGCCCCAGCATTTT	CASSSSGRYSNQPQHF	.	.	TRBV5-6	TRBJ1-5
TGTGCCGCCCCTTACAGGGGGCTTAACTATGGCTACACCTTC	CAAPYRGLNYGYTF	once	TRBD1	TRBV10-3	TRBJ1-2
TGCGCCAACCGGGGGGCGCCAAACACCGGGGAGCTGTTTTTT	CANRGAPNTGELFF	.	.	TRBV5-1	TRBJ2-2
TGTGCCAGCTCACCCGAAAATGGCAGGGTCAATCAGCCCCAGCATTTT	CASSPENGRVNQPQHF	.	.	TRBV18	TRBJ1-5
TGCGCCAGCAGCTTGGACTCCGGGAGTTCCTACAATGAGCAGTTCTTC	CASSLDSGSSYNEQFF	.	.	TRBV5-1	TRBJ2-1
TGCGCCAGCAGCTACGGACAGGGGCGGAGCACTGAAGCTTTCTTT	CASSYGQGRSTEAFF	.	TRBD1	TRBV4-1	TRBJ1-1
TGTGCCAGTAGCAATGTGTGGGACAGGGCTAACACCGGGGAGCTGTTTTTT	CASSNVWDRANTGELFF	.	TRBD1	TRBV19	TRBJ2-2
TGTGCCAGCAGTGTATATGCAACTAATGAAAAACTGTTTTTT	CASSVYATNEKLFF	few	.	TRBV6-1	TRBJ1-4
TGTGCCAGCAGCTTGTGGGGGGGGAACGGGGAGACCCAGTACTTC	CASSLWGGNGETQYF	once	TRBD2	TRBV9	TRBJ2-5
TGCGCCAGCAAATTAGCGGGATATCGTACAGATACGCAGTATTTT	CASKLAGYRTDTQYF	.	TRBD2	TRBV5-1	TRBJ2-3
TGTGCCAGCAGAAGGACAGGGATGAATTCACCCCTCCACTTT	CASRRTGMNSPLHF	.	TRBD1	TRBV6-1	TRBJ1-6
TGTGCCTGTATTACTAGCGGGGCCCTACCCTACGAGCAGTACTTC	CACITSGALPYEQYF	.	TRBD2	TRBV30	TRBJ2-7
TGTGCCAGCAGTTACCCCGGGGTGAACACTGAAGCTTTCTTT	CASSYPGVNTEAFF	.	.	TRBV6-5	TRBJ1-1
TGTGCCAGCAGTTCTCCAATCCATGACAGGGACACTGAAGCTTTCTTT	CASSSPIHDRDTEAFF	.	TRBD1	TRBV27	TRBJ1-1
TGTGCCAGCAGCTCGACCCAGACAGGCCCTAATGAAAAACTGTTTTTT	CASSSTQTGPNEKLFF	.	.	TRBV5-4	TRBJ1-4
TGTGCCAGCTCACCAAACAGTTTCGTTAATTCACCCCTCCACTTT	CASSPNSFVNSPLHF	.	.	TRBV18	TRBJ1-6
TGTGCCAGCAGCTTAGCCACGGGACAGAGGATTTCCTACGAGCAGTACTTC	CASSLATGQRISYEQYF	.	TRBD1	TRBV11-3	TRBJ2-7
TGTGCCACCAGCAGAGATTGGGGCCAGGGTTACACCGGGGAGCTGTTTTTT	CATSRDWGQGYTGELFF	.	.	TRBV15	TRBJ2-2
TGTGCCAGCAGCCACCTCCGGGGACAGGGGTATGAAAAACTGTTTTTT	CASSHLRGQGYEKLFF	.	TRBD1	TRBV27	TRBJ1-4
TGTGCCAGCAGTTTATCCTACAGGAGCTCTGGGGCCAACGTCCTGACTTTC	CASSLSYRSSGANVLTF	few	.	TRBV27	TRBJ2-6
TGTGCCAGCAGCAAAGTGCGGACAGAAAAGATCAGGACAGGTCTCGACAATGAGCAGTTCTTC	CASSKVRTEKIRTGLDNEQFF	.	.	TRBV21-1	TRBJ2-1
TGCGCCAGCAGCTGGGGGACAGGGGGTTGGGGGACTGAAGCTTTCTTT	CASSWGTGGWGTEAFF	.	TRBD1	TRBV5-1	TRBJ1-1
TGTGCCAGCAGCTCACAGGCAGCCTCGTTGAACACCGGGGAGCTGTTTTTT	CASSSQAASLNTGELFF	.	.	TRBV7-3	TRBJ2-2
TGTGCCAGCCTCCGAGACCCGGGGGGTGGGGAGCTGTTTTTT	CASLRDPGGGELFF	.	TRBD2	TRBV2	TRBJ2-2
TGTGCCTGGAGCCGGGGAACACAGAATGAGCAGTTCTTC	CAWSRGTQNEQFF	.	.	TRBV30	TRBJ2-1
TGTGCCAGCAGTGGAGCGGGGGGGCGGACAGATACGCAGTATTTT	CASSGAGGRTDTQYF	.	TRBD2	TRBV6-1	TRBJ2-3
TGTGCCTGGAGTTTCCCCGGGACAGGGGGCATTGAAAAACTGTTTTTT	CAWSFPGTGGIEKLFF	.	TRBD1	TRBV30	TRBJ1-4
TGCGCCAGCAGCTCAGAAGCGGGAGGACTTAGCACAGATACGCAGTATTTT	CASSSEAGGLSTDTQYF	.	TRBD2	TRBV5-1	TRBJ2-3
TGTGCCACCAGCAGAGATTCTAGAGGGACCGGGGAGCTGTTTTTT	CATSRDSRGTGELFF	.	.	TRBV15	TRBJ2-2
TGTGCCAGCAGTGAGGACAGGGACCTCTACGAGCAGTACTTC	CASSEDRDLYEQYF	.	TRBD1	TRBV2	TRBJ2-7
TGTGCCAGCAGTCCGCGGACAGGGGGCAATCAGCCCCAGCATTTT	CASSPRTGGNQPQHF	.	TRBD1	TRBV5-6	TRBJ1-5
TGTGCCAGTAGTATGGACTCGGGACTGCACTATGGCTACACCTTC	CASSMDSGLHYGYTF	few	.	TRBV19	TRBJ1-2
TGTGCCAGCAGCTTAGAGGCAGGGGGCTCGGCCAAAAACATTCAGTACTTC	CASSLEAGGSAKNIQYF	once	TRBD1	TRBV11-3	TRBJ2-4
TGTGCCTGGAGCCGTCCGCGCCTAGGTATCACCGGGGAGCTGTTTTTT	CAWSRPRLGITGELFF	.	.	TRBV30	TRBJ2-2
TGTGCCAGCAGCGTAGGGACAGGATTGTATGGCTACACCTTC	CASSVGTGLYGYTF	.	TRBD1	TRBV9	TRBJ1-2
TGTGCCAGCAGCTTTGGGGGGGGGCCGAAGACCCAGTACTTC	CASSFGGGPKTQYF	.	.	TRBV11-2	TRBJ2-5
TGTGCCAGCAGCTTAGACCAGGGCTACTATGGCTACACCTTC	CASSLDQGYYGYTF	.	.	TRBV11-2	TRBJ1-2